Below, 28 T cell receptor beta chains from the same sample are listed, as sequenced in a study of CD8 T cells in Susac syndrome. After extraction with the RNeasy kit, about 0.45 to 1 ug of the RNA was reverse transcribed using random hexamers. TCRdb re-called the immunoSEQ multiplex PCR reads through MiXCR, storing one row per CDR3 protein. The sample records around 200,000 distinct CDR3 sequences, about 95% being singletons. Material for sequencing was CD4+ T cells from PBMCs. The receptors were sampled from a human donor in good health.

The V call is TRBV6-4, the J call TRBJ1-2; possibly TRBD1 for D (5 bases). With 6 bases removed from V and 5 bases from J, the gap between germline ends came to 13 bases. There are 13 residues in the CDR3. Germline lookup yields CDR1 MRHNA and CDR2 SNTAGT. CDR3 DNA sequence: TGTGCCAGCAGCGAGGGACGACGGTATGGCTACACCTTC. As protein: CASSEGRRYGYTF.

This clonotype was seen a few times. CDR3 nucleotides: TGTGCCAGCAGTTTAGGAGGGGGCTACGAGCAGTACGTC. Protein product: CASSLGGGYEQYV. V usage is TRBV28 and J usage is TRBJ2-7; D assignment may be TRBD1 or TRBD2 (6 bases each). The CDR3 is 13 amino acids. Trimming left V 2 bases short and J 3 bases short, with 8 bases between. Germline CDR1 is MDHEN and CDR2 is SYDVKM.

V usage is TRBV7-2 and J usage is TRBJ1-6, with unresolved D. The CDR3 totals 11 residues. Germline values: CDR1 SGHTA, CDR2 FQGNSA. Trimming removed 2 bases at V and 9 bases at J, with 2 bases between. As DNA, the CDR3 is TGTGCCAGCAGCTTATTTTCACCCCTCCACTTT. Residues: CASSLFSPLHF. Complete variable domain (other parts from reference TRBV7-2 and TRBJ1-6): GAGVSQSPSNKVTEKGKDVELRCDPISGHTALYWYRQSLGQGLEFLIYFQGNSAPDKSGLPSDRFSAERTGGSVSTLTIQRTQQEDSAVYLCASSLFSPLHFGNGTRLTVT.

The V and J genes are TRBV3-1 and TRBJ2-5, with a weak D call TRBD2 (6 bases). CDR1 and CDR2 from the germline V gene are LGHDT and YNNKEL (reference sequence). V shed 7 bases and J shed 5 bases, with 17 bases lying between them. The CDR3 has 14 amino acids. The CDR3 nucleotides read TGTGCCAGCAACCCAAGGGGACTTTCGGAGACCCAGTACTTC. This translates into CASNPRGLSETQYF.

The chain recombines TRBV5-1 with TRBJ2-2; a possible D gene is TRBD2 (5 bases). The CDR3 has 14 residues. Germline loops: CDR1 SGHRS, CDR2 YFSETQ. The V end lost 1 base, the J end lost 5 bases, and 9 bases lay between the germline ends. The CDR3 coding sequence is TGCGCCAGCAGCTTGTATACGGGGACCGGGGAGCTGTTTTTT. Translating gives CASSLYTGTGELFF. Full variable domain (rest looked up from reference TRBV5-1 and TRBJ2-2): KAGVTQTPRYLIKTRGQQVTLSCSPISGHRSVSWYQQTPGQGLQFLFEYFSETQRNKGNFPGRFSGRQFSNSRSEMNVSTLELGDSALYLCASSLYTGTGELFFGEGSRLTVL.

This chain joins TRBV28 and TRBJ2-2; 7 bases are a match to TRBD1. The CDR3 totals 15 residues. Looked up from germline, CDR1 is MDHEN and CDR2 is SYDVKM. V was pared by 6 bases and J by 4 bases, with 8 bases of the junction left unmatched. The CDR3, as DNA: TGTGCCAGCAGGGTGAGGGGGCTTTTCACCGGGGAGCTGTTTTTT. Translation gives CASRVRGLFTGELFF.

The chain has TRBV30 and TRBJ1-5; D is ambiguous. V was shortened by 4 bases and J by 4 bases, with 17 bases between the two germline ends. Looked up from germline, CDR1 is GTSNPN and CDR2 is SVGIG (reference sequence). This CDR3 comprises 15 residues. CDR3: CAWTEAGPRNQPQHF. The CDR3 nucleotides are TGTGCCTGGACCGAAGCCGGGCCTCGAAATCAGCCCCAGCATTTT.

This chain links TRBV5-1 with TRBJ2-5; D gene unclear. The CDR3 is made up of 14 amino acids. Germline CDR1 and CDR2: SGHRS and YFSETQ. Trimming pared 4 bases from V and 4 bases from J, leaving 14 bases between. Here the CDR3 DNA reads TGCGCCAGCAGCCCCGCGCTCGCTGGAGAGACCCAGTACTTC. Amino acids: CASSPALAGETQYF.

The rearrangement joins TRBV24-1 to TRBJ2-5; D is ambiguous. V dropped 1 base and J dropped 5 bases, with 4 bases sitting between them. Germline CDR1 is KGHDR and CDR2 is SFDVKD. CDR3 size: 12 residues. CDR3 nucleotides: TGTGCCACCAGTGATTTCGAGGAGACCCAGTACTTC. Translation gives CATSDFEETQYF.

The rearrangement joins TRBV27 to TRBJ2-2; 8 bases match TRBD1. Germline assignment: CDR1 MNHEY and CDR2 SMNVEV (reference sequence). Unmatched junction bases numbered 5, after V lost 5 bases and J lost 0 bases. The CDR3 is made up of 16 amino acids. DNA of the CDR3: TGTGCCAGCAGTACCAGGACAGGGACGAACACCGGGGAGCTGTTTTTT. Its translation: CASSTRTGTNTGELFF.

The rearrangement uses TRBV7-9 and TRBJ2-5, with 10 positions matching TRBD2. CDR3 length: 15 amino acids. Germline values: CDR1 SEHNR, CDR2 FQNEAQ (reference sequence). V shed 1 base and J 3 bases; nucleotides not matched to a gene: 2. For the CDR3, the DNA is TGTGCCAGCAGCTTAGTGCTAGCGGGGGAAGAGACCCAGTACTTC. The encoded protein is CASSLVLAGEETQYF.

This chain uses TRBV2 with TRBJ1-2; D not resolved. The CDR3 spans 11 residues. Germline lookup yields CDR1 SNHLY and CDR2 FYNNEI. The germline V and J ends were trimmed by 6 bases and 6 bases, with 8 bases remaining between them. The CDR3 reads CASRPYDGYTF. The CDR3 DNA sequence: TGTGCCAGCAGGCCCTATGATGGCTACACCTTC.

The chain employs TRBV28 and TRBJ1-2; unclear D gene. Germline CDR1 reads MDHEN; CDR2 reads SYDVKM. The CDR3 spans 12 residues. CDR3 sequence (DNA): TGTGCTGCTCGGGCGGCGGTCTATGGCTACACCTTC. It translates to CAARAAVYGYTF.

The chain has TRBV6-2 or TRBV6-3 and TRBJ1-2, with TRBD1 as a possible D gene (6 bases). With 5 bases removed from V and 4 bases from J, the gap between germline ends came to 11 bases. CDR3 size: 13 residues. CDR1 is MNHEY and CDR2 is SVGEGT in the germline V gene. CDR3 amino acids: CASSRTVTYGYTF. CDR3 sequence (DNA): TGTGCCAGCAGTCGGACAGTAACCTATGGCTACACCTTC.

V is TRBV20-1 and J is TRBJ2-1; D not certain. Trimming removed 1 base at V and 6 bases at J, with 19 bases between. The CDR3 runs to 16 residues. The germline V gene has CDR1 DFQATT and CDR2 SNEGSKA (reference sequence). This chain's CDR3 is CSARGGGSIRGNEQFF. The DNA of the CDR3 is TGCAGTGCTAGAGGAGGCGGATCTATCAGAGGCAATGAGCAGTTCTTC.

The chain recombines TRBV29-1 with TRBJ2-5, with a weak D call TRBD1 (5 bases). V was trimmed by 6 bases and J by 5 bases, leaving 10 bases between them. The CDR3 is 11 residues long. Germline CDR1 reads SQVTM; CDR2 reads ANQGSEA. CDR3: CSVLGVETQYF. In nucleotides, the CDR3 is TGCAGCGTGTTAGGGGTGGAGACCCAGTACTTC.

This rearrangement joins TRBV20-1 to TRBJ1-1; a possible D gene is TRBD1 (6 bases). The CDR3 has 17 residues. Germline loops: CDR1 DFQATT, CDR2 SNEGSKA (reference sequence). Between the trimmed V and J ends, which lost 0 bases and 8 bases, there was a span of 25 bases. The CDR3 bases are TGCAGTGCTAGAGATTGGGACACAGGGAGGGAGTTTGTAGAAGCTTTCTTT. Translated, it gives CSARDWDTGREFVEAFF.

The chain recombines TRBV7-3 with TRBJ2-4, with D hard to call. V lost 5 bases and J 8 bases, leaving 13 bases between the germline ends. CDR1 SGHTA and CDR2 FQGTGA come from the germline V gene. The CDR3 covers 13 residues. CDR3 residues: CASSAESYHIQYF. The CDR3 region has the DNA TGTGCCAGCAGCGCCGAGAGTTACCACATTCAGTACTTC.

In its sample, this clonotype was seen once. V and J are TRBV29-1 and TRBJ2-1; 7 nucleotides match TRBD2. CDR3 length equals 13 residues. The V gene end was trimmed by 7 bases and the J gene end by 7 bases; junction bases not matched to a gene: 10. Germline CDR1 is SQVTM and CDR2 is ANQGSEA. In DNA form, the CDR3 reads TGCAGCGCTTCAGCGGGAATGGTAAATGAGCAGTTCTTC. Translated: CSASAGMVNEQFF.

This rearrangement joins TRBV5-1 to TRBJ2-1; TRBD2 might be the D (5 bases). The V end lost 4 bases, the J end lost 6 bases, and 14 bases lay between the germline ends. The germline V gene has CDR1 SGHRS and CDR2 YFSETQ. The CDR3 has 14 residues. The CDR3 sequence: CASSREEGPNEQFF. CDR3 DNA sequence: TGCGCCAGCAGCCGCGAAGAGGGCCCCAATGAGCAGTTCTTC.

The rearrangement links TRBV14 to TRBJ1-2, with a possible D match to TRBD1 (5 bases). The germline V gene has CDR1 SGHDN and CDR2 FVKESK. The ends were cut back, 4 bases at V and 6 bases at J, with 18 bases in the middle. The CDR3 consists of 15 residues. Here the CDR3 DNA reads TGTGCCAGCAGCCCAAGGGTCCAGGGATTACATGGCTACACCTTC. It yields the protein CASSPRVQGLHGYTF.

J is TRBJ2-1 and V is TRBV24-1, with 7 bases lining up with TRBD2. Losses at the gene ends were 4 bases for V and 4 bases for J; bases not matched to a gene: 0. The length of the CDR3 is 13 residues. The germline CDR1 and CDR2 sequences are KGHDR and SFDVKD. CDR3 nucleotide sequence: TGTGCCACCAGTGACGGGGGGTACAATGAGCAGTTCTTC. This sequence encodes CATSDGGYNEQFF.

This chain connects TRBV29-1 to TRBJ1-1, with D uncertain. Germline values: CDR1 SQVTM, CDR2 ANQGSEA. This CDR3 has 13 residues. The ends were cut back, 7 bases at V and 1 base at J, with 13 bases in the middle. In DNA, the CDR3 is TGCAGCGGCGGCCGGCACGGGAACACTGAAGCTTTCTTT. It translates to CSGGRHGNTEAFF. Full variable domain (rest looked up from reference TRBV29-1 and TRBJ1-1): SAVISQKPSRDICQRGTSLTIQCQVDSQVTMMFWYRQQPGQSLTLIATANQGSEATYESGFVIDKFPISRPNLTFSTLTVSNMSPEDSSIYLCSGGRHGNTEAFFGQGTRLTVV.

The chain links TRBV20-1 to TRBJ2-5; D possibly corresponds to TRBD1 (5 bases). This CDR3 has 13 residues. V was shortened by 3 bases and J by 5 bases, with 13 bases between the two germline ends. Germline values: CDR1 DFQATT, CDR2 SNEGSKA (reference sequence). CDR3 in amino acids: CSASSGAGETQYF. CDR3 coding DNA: TGCAGTGCTAGTTCTGGGGCCGGTGAGACCCAGTACTTC.

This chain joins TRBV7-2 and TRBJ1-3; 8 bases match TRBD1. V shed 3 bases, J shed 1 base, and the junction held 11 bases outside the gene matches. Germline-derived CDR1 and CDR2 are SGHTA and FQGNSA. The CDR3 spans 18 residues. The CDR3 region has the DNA TGTGCCAGCAGCTTCCGGGGACAGGTGGGGACTTCTGGAAACACCATATATTTT. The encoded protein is CASSFRGQVGTSGNTIYF.

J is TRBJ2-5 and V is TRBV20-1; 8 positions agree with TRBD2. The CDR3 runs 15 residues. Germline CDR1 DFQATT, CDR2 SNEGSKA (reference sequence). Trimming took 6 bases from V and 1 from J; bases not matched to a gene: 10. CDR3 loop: CSAQRGLQFQETQYF. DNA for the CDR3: TGCAGTGCCCAGCGGGGGCTACAGTTCCAAGAGACCCAGTACTTC.

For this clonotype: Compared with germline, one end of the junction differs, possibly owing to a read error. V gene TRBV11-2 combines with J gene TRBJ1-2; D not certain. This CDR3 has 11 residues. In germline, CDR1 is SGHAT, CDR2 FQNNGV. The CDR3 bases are TGTGCCAGCAGCTTAGGAGACCGACACGGCTTC. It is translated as CASSLGDRHGF. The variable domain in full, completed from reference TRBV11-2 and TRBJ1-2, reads EAGVAQSPRYKIIEKRQSVAFWCNPISGHATLYWYQQILGQGPKLLIQFQNNGVVDDSQLPKDRFSAERLKGVDSTLKIQPAKLEDSAVYLCASSLGDRHGFGSGTRLTVV.

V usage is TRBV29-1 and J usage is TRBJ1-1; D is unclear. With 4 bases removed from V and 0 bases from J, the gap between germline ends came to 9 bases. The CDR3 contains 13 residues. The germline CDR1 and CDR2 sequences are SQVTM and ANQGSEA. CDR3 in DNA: TGCAGCGTTGTGGGTGTGTTGAACACTGAAGCTTTCTTT. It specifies CSVVGVLNTEAFF.